There are many counts of the clone carrying this T cell receptor beta chain. The data stem from a study of low-dose radiotherapy and immunotherapy resistance in tumors. Sample time point: after trial treatment. Treatment defined: LDRT plus nivolumab, ipilimumab, low-dose cyclophosphamide and aspirin (RACIN trial). In the RACIN dose-escalation trial, donors got nivolumab plus ipilimumab with aspirin, cyclophosphamide and radiotherapy. Alpha- and beta-chain coverage of first-strand cDNA came from TRAV- and TRBV-specific primers. With a V-primer adapter and a constant-region primer, TCRs were amplified for about 19 PCR cycles. MiXCR, run by TCRdb on the reads, gives a single entry per CDR3 protein. The repertoire holds tens of thousands of distinct CDR3 sequences, with around 20% as singletons. The CDR3 totals 16 residues. Germline-derived CDR1 and CDR2 are KGHSH and LQKENI. The J segment lost 3 bases and the V segment lost 0 bases, leaving 4 bases of the junction unmatched.

The chain couples TRBV18 to TRBJ1-4, with TRBD1 matching over 7 bases. The sequencing here drew on PBMCs, taken after low-dose radiotherapy plus immunotherapy. This receptor was taken from a female donor with ovarian cancer. The CDR3 coding sequence is TGTGCCAGCTCACCACCTAACAGGGGACCTAATGAAAAACTGTTTTTT. Its protein product is CASSPPNRGPNEKLFF.